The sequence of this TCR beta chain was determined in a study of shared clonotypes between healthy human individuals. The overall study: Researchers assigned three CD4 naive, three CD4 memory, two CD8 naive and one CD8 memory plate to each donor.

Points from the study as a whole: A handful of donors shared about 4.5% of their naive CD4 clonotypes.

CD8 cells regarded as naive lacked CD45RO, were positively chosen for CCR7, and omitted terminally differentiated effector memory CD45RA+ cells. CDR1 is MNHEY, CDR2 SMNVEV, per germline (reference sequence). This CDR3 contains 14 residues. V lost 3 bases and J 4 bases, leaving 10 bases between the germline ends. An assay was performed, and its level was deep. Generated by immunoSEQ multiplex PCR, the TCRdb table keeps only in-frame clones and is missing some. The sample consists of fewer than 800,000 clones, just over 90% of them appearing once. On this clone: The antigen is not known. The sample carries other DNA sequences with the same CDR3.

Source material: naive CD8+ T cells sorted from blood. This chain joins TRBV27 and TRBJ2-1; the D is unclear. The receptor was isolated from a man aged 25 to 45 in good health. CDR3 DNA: TGTGCCAGCAGTTTTCGAGGATCGTACAATGAGCAGTTCTTC. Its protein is CASSFRGSYNEQFF.